This T cell receptor (beta chain) appears in the sequencing data of a study of T cells in Graves' hyperthyroidism and ophthalmopathy. This clonotype has a count of ten or more. Authors of the study amplified TCR beta CDR3 regions from RNA transcripts. HTBI primers were employed in a first-round RT-PCR of the TCR CDR3. A single record per CDR3 protein comes from TCRdb applying MiXCR to the multiplex PCR reads. Of about half a million distinct CDR3 sequences listed, approximately 24% were seen once; the top ten hold roughly 10%. Patients showing uncontrolled infection, other autoimmune disease, pregnancy or lactation were ineligible. The receptor was derived from a woman aged 25-40 years with Graves' ophthalmopathy. Specimen: blood.

The CDR3 protein is CASSYSMGGRDTEAFF. The CDR3 region has the DNA TGTGCCAGCAGTTACTCGATGGGGGGGCGGGACACTGAAGCTTTCTTT. The chain joins TRBV6-2 or TRBV6-3 to TRBJ1-1; tentative D call: TRBD1 (6 bases). The CDR3 spans 16 residues. CDR1 is MNHEY and CDR2 is SVGEGT in the germline V gene. V lost 0 bases and J lost 3, with 14 bases in between.